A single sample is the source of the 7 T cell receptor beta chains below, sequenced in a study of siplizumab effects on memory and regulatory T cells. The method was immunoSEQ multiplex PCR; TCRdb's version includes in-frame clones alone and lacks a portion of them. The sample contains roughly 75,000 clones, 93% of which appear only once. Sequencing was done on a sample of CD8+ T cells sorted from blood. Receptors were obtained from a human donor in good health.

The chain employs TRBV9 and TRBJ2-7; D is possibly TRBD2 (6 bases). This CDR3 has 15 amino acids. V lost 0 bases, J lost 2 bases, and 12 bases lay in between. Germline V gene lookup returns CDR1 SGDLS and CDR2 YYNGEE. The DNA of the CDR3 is TGTGCCAGCAGCGTAGGGGGGGTAACGACCTACGAGCAGTACTTC. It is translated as CASSVGGVTTYEQYF.

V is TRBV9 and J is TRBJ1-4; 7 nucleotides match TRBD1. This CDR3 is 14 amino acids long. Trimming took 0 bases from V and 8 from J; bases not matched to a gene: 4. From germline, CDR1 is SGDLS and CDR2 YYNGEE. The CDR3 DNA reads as TGTGCCAGCAGCGTAGTCGCGGACAGGGAAAAACTGTTTTTT. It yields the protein CASSVVADREKLFF.

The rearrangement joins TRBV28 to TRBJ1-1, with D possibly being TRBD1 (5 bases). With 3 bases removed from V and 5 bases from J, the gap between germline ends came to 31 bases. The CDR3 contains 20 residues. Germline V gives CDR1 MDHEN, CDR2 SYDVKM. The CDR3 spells CASSFVQGPYNQFGGTEAFF. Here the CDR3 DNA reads TGTGCCAGCAGTTTCGTTCAGGGTCCATACAACCAGTTCGGAGGGACTGAAGCTTTCTTT.

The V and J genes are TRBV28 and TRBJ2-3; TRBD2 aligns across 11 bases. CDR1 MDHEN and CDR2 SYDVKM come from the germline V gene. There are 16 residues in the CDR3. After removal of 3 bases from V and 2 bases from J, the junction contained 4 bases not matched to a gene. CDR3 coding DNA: TGTGCCAGCAGTTTTCTGACTAGCGGGGACACAGATACGCAGTATTTT. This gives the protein CASSFLTSGDTDTQYF.

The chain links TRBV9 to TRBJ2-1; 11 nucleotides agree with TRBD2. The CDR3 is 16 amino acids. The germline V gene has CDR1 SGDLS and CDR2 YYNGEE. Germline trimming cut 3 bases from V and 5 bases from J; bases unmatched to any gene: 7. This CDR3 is CASSGRPSGGNNEQFF. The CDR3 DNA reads TGTGCCAGCAGCGGACGCCCTAGCGGGGGGAACAATGAGCAGTTCTTC. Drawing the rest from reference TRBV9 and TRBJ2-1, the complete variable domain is DSGVTQTPKHLITATGQRVTLRCSPRSGDLSVYWYQQSLDQGLQFLIQYYNGEERAKGNILERFSAQQFPDLHSELNLSSLELGDSALYFCASSGRPSGGNNEQFFGPGTRLTVL.

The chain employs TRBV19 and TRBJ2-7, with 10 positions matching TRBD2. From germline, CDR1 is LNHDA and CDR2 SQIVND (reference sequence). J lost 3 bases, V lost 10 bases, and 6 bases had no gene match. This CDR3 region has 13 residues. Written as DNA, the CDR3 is TGTGCCACTTCCGGGACTAGCGACTACGAGCAGTACTTC. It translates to CATSGTSDYEQYF.

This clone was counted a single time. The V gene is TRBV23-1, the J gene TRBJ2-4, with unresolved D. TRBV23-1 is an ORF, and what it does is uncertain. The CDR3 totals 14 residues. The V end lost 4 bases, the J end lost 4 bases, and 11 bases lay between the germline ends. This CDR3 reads CASSPGPAKNIQYF. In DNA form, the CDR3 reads TGCGCCAGCAGTCCCGGACCGGCAAAAAACATTCAGTACTTC.